This TCR beta chain came from a study of cytomegalovirus exposure and HLA in healthy donors. About the research overall: Caucasian-associated ancestry cluster membership applied to around 80% of about 370 genotyped donors. The study, taken as a whole, reports: Later on, a genetic analysis was performed. It linked a missense variant in DCLRE1C with V- and J-gene trimming of TCR beta. Most CMV-associated TCR beta chains appeared HLA-restricted in a later analysis.

The CDR3 consists of 13 residues. Germline CDR1 is SGHDN and CDR2 is FVKESK. V lost 2 bases, J lost 7 bases, and 11 bases lay in between. Remarks on this clone: Its antigen is unknown.

Each donor was healthy, and each was a bone marrow donor. The PCR ran on 60 Vbeta and 13 Jbeta primers. Measured with immunoSEQ multiplex PCR; TCRdb has only the in-frame clones, and not every one. The data show about 170,000 clones, with around 84% seen just once and around 2.6% held by the top ten. The receptor was derived from a man aged 25-40 years in good health and CMV-seropositive. The chain couples TRBV14 to TRBJ1-1; the D is unclear. Specimen: PBMCs. CDR3 loop: CASSQLLTVEAFF. Here the CDR3 DNA reads TGTGCCAGCAGCCAACTTCTTACAGTTGAAGCTTTCTTT. The whole variable domain, filled in from reference TRBV14 and TRBJ1-1, reads EAGVTQFPSHSVIEKGQTVTLRCDPISGHDNLYWYRRVMGKEIKFLLHFVKESKQDESGMPNNRFLAERTGGTYSTLKVQPAELEDSGVYFCASSQLLTVEAFFGQGTRLTVV.